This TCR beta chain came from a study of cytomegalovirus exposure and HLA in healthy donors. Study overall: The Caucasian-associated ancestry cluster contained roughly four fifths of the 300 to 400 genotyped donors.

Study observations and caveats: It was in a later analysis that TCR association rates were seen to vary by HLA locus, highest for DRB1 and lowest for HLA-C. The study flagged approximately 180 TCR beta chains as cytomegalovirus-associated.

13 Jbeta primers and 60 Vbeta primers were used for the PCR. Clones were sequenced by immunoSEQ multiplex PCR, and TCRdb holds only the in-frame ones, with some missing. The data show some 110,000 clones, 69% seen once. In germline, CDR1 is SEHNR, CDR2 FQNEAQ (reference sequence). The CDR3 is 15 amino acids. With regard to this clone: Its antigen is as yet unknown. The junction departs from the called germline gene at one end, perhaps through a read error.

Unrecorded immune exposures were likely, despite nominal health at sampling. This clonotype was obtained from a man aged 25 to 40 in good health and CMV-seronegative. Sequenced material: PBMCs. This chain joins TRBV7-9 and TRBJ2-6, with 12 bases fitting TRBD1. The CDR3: CADGTGGIGANGLTF. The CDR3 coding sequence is TGTGCCGACGGGACAGGGGGCATTGGGGCCAACGGCCTGACTTTC.